A single sample is the source of the 28 T cell receptor beta chains below, sequenced in a study of blood T cells in healthy people across ages. Combining a sample-barcoded 5' primer with a J-beta primer mix, a second PCR ran for 7 to 11 cycles. MiXCR was run by TCRdb on the 5' RACE reads, yielding one entry per CDR3 protein. The profile shows about 780,000 distinct CDR3 sequences, around 25% of them singletons. These data were also filed under a second study, of T cells of mothers and their children.

The sequenced sample consisted of blood. The receptors were sampled from a boy younger than 18 in good health.

V usage is TRBV18 and J usage is TRBJ2-3, with D possibly TRBD1 on 6 matching bases. CDR1 KGHSH and CDR2 LQKENI come from the germline V gene. The CDR3 runs to 15 residues. V was clipped by 4 bases and J by 5 bases, with 16 bases between them. In DNA, the CDR3 is TGTGCCAGCTCACTCGCCGCAGGGGCGAGAGATACGCAGTATTTT. It codes for CASSLAAGARDTQYF.

Notes on this clonotype: At one of its ends the junction is not consistent with the germline gene, which may arise from a read error. The chain uses TRBV6-5 and TRBJ2-7; no clear D gene. The CDR3 consists of 14 residues. The germline V gene encodes CDR1 MNHEY and CDR2 SVGAGI. The CDR3 region has the DNA TGTGCCAGTCCCGTAATTAACTTTACCTACGGGCAGTACTTC. Translated, it gives CASPVINFTYGQYF.

The V call is TRBV2, the J call TRBJ2-5; TRBD1 is a possible D gene (5 bases). The CDR3 consists of 14 residues. Germline CDR1 and CDR2: SNHLY and FYNNEI. V was trimmed by 2 bases and J by 0 bases, leaving 7 bases between them. The CDR3 DNA sequence: TGTGCCAGCAGTGAAAAGGGGTACCAAGAGACCCAGTACTTC. This sequence encodes CASSEKGYQETQYF.

A single count supports this clonotype. The CDR3 sequence: CASSETGGISPLHF. The CDR3, as DNA: TGTGCCAGCAGCGAGACAGGGGGCATTTCACCCCTCCACTTT. The V call is TRBV9, the J call TRBJ1-6, with 10 bases that match TRBD1. V lost 3 bases, J lost 9 bases, and 3 bases stayed unmatched. The CDR3 is 14 residues long. Per the germline V gene, CDR1 is SGDLS and CDR2 is YYNGEE.

This sequence joins TRBV10-3 and TRBJ1-5; weak D call: TRBD1 (5 bases). V gave up 6 bases and J gave up 7 bases, with 13 bases separating them. The CDR3 consists of 13 residues. Germline V gives CDR1 ENHRY, CDR2 SYGVKD. The CDR3 sequence is CAIRAGDGQPQHF. The DNA for the CDR3 is TGTGCCATCAGAGCGGGGGACGGACAGCCCCAGCATTTT.

The gene calls are TRBV29-1 and TRBJ1-1, with D possibly being TRBD1 (6 bases). CDR3 length equals 12 residues. Trimming shortened V by 1 base and J by 10 bases, and 13 bases separated the two germline ends. The V gene's germline CDR1 is SQVTM and CDR2 ANQGSEA. This CDR3 is CSVEGGIRGAFF. In nucleotides, the CDR3 is TGCAGCGTTGAAGGGGGAATCAGGGGAGCTTTCTTT.

J is TRBJ2-3 and V is TRBV2; D may be TRBD2 (6 bases). The germline V and J ends were trimmed by 6 bases and 2 bases, with 12 bases remaining between them. Germline-derived CDR1 and CDR2 are SNHLY and FYNNEI. This CDR3 region has 14 residues. The CDR3 DNA sequence: TGTGCCAGCAGGACTAGTACCCTCACAGATACGCAGTATTTT. Residues: CASRTSTLTDTQYF. The entire variable domain, with the rest obtained from reference TRBV2 and TRBJ2-3, is as follows: EPEVTQTPSHQVTQMGQEVILRCVPISNHLYFYWYRQILGQKVEFLVSFYNNEISEKSEIFDDQFSVERPDGSNFTLKIRSTKLEDSAMYFCASRTSTLTDTQYFGPGTRLTVL.

This rearrangement joins TRBV7-2 to TRBJ2-1; D ambiguous. Germline V gene data show CDR1 as SGHTA and CDR2 as FQGNSA. The CDR3 sequence is 15 residues long. V dropped 5 bases and J dropped 0 bases, with 11 bases sitting between them. CDR3 sequence: CASSPDLSSYNEQFF. Written as DNA, the CDR3 is TGTGCCAGCAGCCCCGACTTAAGCTCCTACAATGAGCAGTTCTTC.

The chain uses TRBV6-6 and TRBJ1-5; tentatively, D is TRBD1 (6 bases). The germline V and J ends were trimmed by 8 bases and 0 bases, with 14 bases remaining between them. This CDR3 has 15 amino acids. Germline V gives CDR1 MNHNY, CDR2 SVGAGI (reference sequence). CDR3 in DNA: TGTGCCAGCCTACGAGGGGGTCATAGCAATCAGCCCCAGCATTTT. Its translation: CASLRGGHSNQPQHF.

The gene calls are TRBV9 and TRBJ1-4; no clear D. Trimming stripped 0 bases from V and 0 bases from J, with 6 bases between. Germline lookup yields CDR1 SGDLS and CDR2 YYNGEE. The CDR3 is 15 residues long. This CDR3 is CASSVDPSTNEKLFF. The CDR3 DNA reads TGTGCCAGCAGCGTAGACCCGTCAACTAATGAAAAACTGTTTTTT. The complete variable domain, with remaining parts taken from reference TRBV9 and TRBJ1-4, reads DSGVTQTPKHLITATGQRVTLRCSPRSGDLSVYWYQQSLDQGLQFLIQYYNGEERAKGNILERFSAQQFPDLHSELNLSSLELGDSALYFCASSVDPSTNEKLFFGSGTQLSVL.

The chain carries TRBV6-6 and TRBJ2-1; either TRBD1 or TRBD2 may fit D (5 bases each). This CDR3 comprises 13 residues. The germline V and J ends were trimmed by 11 bases and 0 bases, with 11 bases remaining between them. Per the germline V gene, CDR1 is MNHNY and CDR2 is SVGAGI (reference sequence). This CDR3 is CAVGGTSYNEQFF. CDR3 in DNA: TGTGCCGTTGGGGGTACCTCCTACAATGAGCAGTTCTTC.

V is TRBV10-3 and J is TRBJ2-7, with TRBD1 matching 7 bases. The CDR3 extends over 14 amino acids. Germline CDR1 is ENHRY and CDR2 is SYGVKD. The junction had 9 bases not matched to a gene; V was cut back by 6 bases and J by 4 bases. CDR3 loop: CAIRETGSGYEQYF. The CDR3 nucleotides are TGTGCCATCAGAGAGACAGGGAGTGGATACGAGCAGTACTTC.

This clonotype was observed many times. V and J are TRBV9 and TRBJ1-1, with D unresolved. V was clipped by 4 bases and J by 6 bases, with 13 bases between them. The CDR3 is made up of 13 amino acids. CDR1 SGDLS and CDR2 YYNGEE come from the germline V gene. CDR3 DNA: TGTGCCAGCAGCCTATTCGACATCCCTGAAGCTTTCTTT. It yields the protein CASSLFDIPEAFF.

This clonotype was seen repeatedly, ten times or more. The rearrangement links TRBV7-9 to TRBJ2-5; 15 bases are a match to TRBD2. Near its end, the DNA agrees better with TRBJ2-1, so the J call may be wrong. Germline CDR1 and CDR2: SEHNR and FQNEAQ (reference sequence). CDR3 size: 15 residues. The CDR3 spells CASSRTSGGANEQFF. The CDR3 DNA follows: TGTGCCAGCAGCCGGACTAGCGGGGGGGCGAATGAGCAGTTCTTC.

The chain is built from TRBV5-1 and TRBJ1-1; no clear D. CDR1 and CDR2 from the germline V gene are SGHRS and YFSETQ. V lost 4 bases and J lost 7, with 11 bases in between. This CDR3 contains 12 residues. As DNA, the CDR3 is TGCGCCAGCAGCCAGCCCGGCGGTGAAGCTTTCTTT. This translates into CASSQPGGEAFF.

V is TRBV10-3 and J is TRBJ2-1; TRBD2 matches at 9 bases. Matching the DNA end better, TRBJ2-5 makes the J call doubtful. The CDR3 sequence is 13 residues long. Looked up from germline, CDR1 is ENHRY and CDR2 is SYGVKD. The CDR3 is CAISGGGEETQYF. DNA of the CDR3: TGTGCCATCAGTGGCGGGGGGGAAGAGACCCAGTACTTC.

V is TRBV7-2 and J is TRBJ2-5; 14 bases line up with TRBD2. Near its end, the DNA agrees better with TRBJ2-1, so the J call may be wrong. CDR3 size: 17 residues. Per germline, CDR1 SGHTA and CDR2 FQGNSA. This CDR3 is CASNPAGGLAGENEQFF. The CDR3 DNA follows: TGTGCCAGCAACCCAGCAGGGGGACTAGCGGGAGAAAATGAGCAGTTCTTC.

The genes are TRBV5-5 and TRBJ1-3, with unresolved D. The CDR3 is 16 residues long. Germline V gene sequence: CDR1 SGHKS, CDR2 YYEKEE (reference sequence). V was cut by 1 base and J by 0 bases, with 11 bases left in between. The CDR3, as DNA: TGTGCCAGCAGCTTGAGTCAGTTCAGCTCTGGAAACACCATATATTTT. Residues: CASSLSQFSSGNTIYF.

The chain uses TRBV29-1 and TRBJ2-1; tentative D call: TRBD1 (5 bases). Germline values: CDR1 SQVTM, CDR2 ANQGSEA. The CDR3 runs to 12 residues. V was cut by 4 bases and J by 4 bases, with 8 bases left in between. The CDR3 loop is CSVGQRYNEQFF. The CDR3 DNA reads as TGCAGCGTTGGACAGAGATACAATGAGCAGTTCTTC.

CDR3 in amino acids: CASSMPPDSSSYGYTF. The DNA of the CDR3 is TGTGCCAGCAGCATGCCTCCGGACAGTTCGTCTTATGGCTACACCTTC. The rearrangement links TRBV7-9 to TRBJ1-2; tentative D call: TRBD1 (6 bases). CDR3 size: 16 residues. From germline, CDR1 is SEHNR and CDR2 FQNEAQ (reference sequence). The V and J ends lost 5 bases and 5 bases respectively, with 21 bases between them. The full variable domain, rest sourced from reference TRBV7-9 and TRBJ1-2, is DTGVSQNPRHKITKRGQNVTFRCDPISEHNRLYWYRQTLGQGPEFLTYFQNEAQLEKSRLLSDRFSAERPKGSFSTLEIQRTEQGDSAMYLCASSMPPDSSSYGYTFGSGTRLTVV.

The V call is TRBV20-1, the J call TRBJ1-1; D possibly corresponds to TRBD1 (6 bases). V was shortened by 4 bases and J by 4 bases, with 13 bases between the two germline ends. This CDR3 spans 13 amino acids. Germline V gene sequence: CDR1 DFQATT, CDR2 SNEGSKA (reference sequence). The CDR3 is CSATRTEGTEAFF. CDR3 in DNA: TGCAGTGCTACTCGGACAGAGGGCACTGAAGCTTTCTTT.

The rearrangement links TRBV27 to TRBJ2-7, with 8 positions matching TRBD1. V lost 6 bases and J lost 0; bases outside the gene matches: 7. The CDR3 spans 15 residues. Germline CDR1 reads MNHEY; CDR2 reads SMNVEV (reference sequence). The CDR3 DNA reads TGTGCCAGCAGCCCGGGGGACAGGAGCTCCTACGAGCAGTACTTC. Its translation is CASSPGDRSSYEQYF.

This clonotype occurred many times. The gene calls are TRBV29-1 and TRBJ2-3; D is unresolved. V lost 8 bases to trimming and J lost 2 bases, with 11 bases between them. The CDR3 covers 12 residues. The germline gives CDR1 SQVTM, CDR2 ANQGSEA. This CDR3 reads CSTLSDTDTQYF. The CDR3 nucleotides are TGCAGCACCCTTTCGGACACAGATACGCAGTATTTT.

There are a few counts of this clonotype. This chain uses TRBV28 with TRBJ2-5, with 8 nucleotides matching TRBD2. The ends lost 6 bases at V and 4 bases at J; junction bases unmatched: 13. The CDR3 is 16 residues long. CDR1 and CDR2 (germline): MDHEN, SYDVKM. In DNA, the CDR3 is TGTGCCAGCAGCCAGACCCTCGGGGGGGCCGGAGAGACCCAGTACTTC. The encoded protein is CASSQTLGGAGETQYF.

The count of this clonotype is one. The V and J genes are TRBV28 and TRBJ2-7; maybe TRBD1 (6 bases). From germline, CDR1 is MDHEN and CDR2 SYDVKM. Deletions cut 7 bases from V and 0 bases from J, with 10 bases between. The CDR3 is made up of 13 amino acids. The CDR3 sequence is CASNQGSSYEQYF. The CDR3 region has the DNA TGTGCCAGCAACCAGGGGAGCTCCTACGAGCAGTACTTC. Full variable domain (rest looked up from reference TRBV28 and TRBJ2-7): DVKVTQSSRYLVKRTGEKVFLECVQDMDHENMFWYRQDPGLGLRLIYFSYDVKMKEKGDIPEGYSVSREKKERFSLILESASTNQTSMYLCASNQGSSYEQYFGPGTRLTVT.

This clonotype occurred a few times. This chain connects TRBV4-1 to TRBJ2-7; 12 nucleotides agree with TRBD2. Trimming took 1 base from V and 5 from J; bases not matched to a gene: 0. Germline V gene data show CDR1 as MGHRA and CDR2 as YSYEKL. This CDR3 region has 14 residues. CDR3 bases: TGCGCCAGCAGCCAAGCTAGCGGGGGGGACGAGCAGTACTTC. This translates into CASSQASGGDEQYF.

The chain uses TRBV11-2 and TRBJ2-1, with D hard to call. Trimming pared 4 bases from V and 11 bases from J, leaving 6 bases between. In germline, CDR1 is SGHAT, CDR2 FQNNGV. The CDR3 extends over 10 amino acids. CDR3 nucleotides: TGTGCCAGCAGCTGGAATAAGCAGTTCTTC. Its protein is CASSWNKQFF.

The CDR3 sequence: CSAGGREKLFF. Here the CDR3 DNA reads TGCAGTGCGGGAGGGCGGGAAAAACTGTTTTTT. The rearrangement uses TRBV20-1 and TRBJ1-4; D remains unclear. In germline, CDR1 is DFQATT, CDR2 SNEGSKA (reference sequence). This CDR3 has 11 residues. The V end was cut by 6 bases, the J end by 8 bases, with 10 bases between.